A selection of T cell receptor beta chains follows, all from one sample in a study of blood T cells in healthy people across ages. MiXCR, applied by TCRdb to the 5' RACE reads, yields one record per CDR3 protein. The table lists hundreds of thousands of distinct CDR3 sequences, around 38% of them singletons. What was sequenced was blood. The origin of the receptors is an elderly man in good health. CDR3s include the opening cysteine and the closing phenylalanine or tryptophan. The order of the fields is clone size, V gene, D gene, J gene, CDR3 DNA, CDR3 protein. The D gene is left open where the match is weak. Where a row states a size, it is once, few, many or the class of an expanded clone; other rows omit it.

.	TRBV24-1	TRBD1	TRBJ1-5	TGTGCCACCAGTGATCCGGGACAGGGGCTTCAGCCCCAGCATTTT	CATSDPGQGLQPQHF
few	TRBV7-2	.	TRBJ2-1	TGTGCCAGCAGAGTTGGCCCCAATGAGCAGTTCTTC	CASRVGPNEQFF
.	TRBV5-1	TRBD1	TRBJ2-3	TGCGCCAGCAGCTACGCTTCGGGACAGCCCAGCACAGATACGCTGTATTTT	CASSYASGQPSTDTLYF
.	TRBV29-1	.	TRBJ2-7	TGCAGCGCCGACGGGGCAGGGTCTGGCGAGCAGTACTTC	CSADGAGSGEQYF
.	TRBV3-1	TRBD1	TRBJ1-2	TGTGCCAGCAGCTCCCGGGACAGGGGATATTATGGCTACACCTTC	CASSSRDRGYYGYTF
few	TRBV20-1	.	TRBJ1-1	TGCAGTGCTAGAGACTCGAGACACTCGGCCAACACTGAAGCTTTCTTT	CSARDSRHSANTEAFF
.	TRBV4-3	.	TRBJ2-7	TGCGCCAGCAGCCCGACGGGCCTAGGCGACGAGCAGTACTTC	CASSPTGLGDEQYF
.	TRBV18	.	TRBJ1-1	TGTGCCAGCTCACCCAGGAACACTGAAGCTTTCTTT	CASSPRNTEAFF
.	TRBV6-1	TRBD2	TRBJ2-2	TGTGCCAGCAGAGACCTTAGCGGGATGCTCACCGGGGAGCTGTTTTTT	CASRDLSGMLTGELFF
.	TRBV25-1	TRBD1	TRBJ2-1	TGTGCCAGCAGTGGAAGGACAGGGAATGGGCAGTTCTTC	CASSGRTGNGQFF
.	TRBV28	TRBD2	TRBJ2-4	TGTGCCAGCAGTTCCGGGACTAGCGGGGGCTCCTACGAACAGTACTTC	CASSSGTSGGSYEQYF
.	TRBV10-2	TRBD1	TRBJ1-1	TGCGCCAGCAGTGACCGGGACAGGGGGCTCGCTGAAGCTTTCTTT	CASSDRDRGLAEAFF
.	TRBV29-1	.	TRBJ2-1	TGCAGCGTTGAAGATGAGCAGTTCTTC	CSVEDEQFF
few	TRBV7-8	.	TRBJ2-6	TGTGCCAGCAGCAGTGGGACACCTGGGGTGGGGGCCAACGTCCTGACTTTC	CASSSGTPGVGANVLTF
few	TRBV13	.	TRBJ2-1	TGTGCCAGCAGCTTAAGCGGCCACAATGAGCAGTTCTTC	CASSLSGHNEQFF
few	TRBV2	TRBD2	TRBJ2-4	TGTGCCAGCAGTCGGGGGGGCGCGGGTTTAGACAAAAACATTCAGTACTTC	CASSRGGAGLDKNIQYF
.	TRBV10-3	.	TRBJ2-1	TGTACCATCAAACCCGATTCGCTCGCGGAGCAGTTCTTC	CTIKPDSLAEQFF
.	TRBV20-1	TRBD2	TRBJ2-1	TGCAGTGCTAGTCGGGGACTAGCGGGAGGCCCCTACAATGAGCAGTTCTTC	CSASRGLAGGPYNEQFF
once	TRBV20-1	.	TRBJ2-5	TGCAGTGCTAGATTATCAGAGACCCAGTACTTC	CSARLSETQYF
.	TRBV4-3	.	TRBJ1-2	TGCGCCAGCAGCCAAGGGGTCGGTAACAACTATGGCTACACCTTC	CASSQGVGNNYGYTF
many	TRBV12-3/TRBV12-4	TRBD2	TRBJ2-5	TGTGCCAGCAGTTTAGGGGCTAGCGGATTCCAAGAGACCCAGTACTTC	CASSLGASGFQETQYF
few	TRBV15	.	TRBJ2-2	TGTGCCACCAGCATAATAAGAGCGAACACCGGGGAGCTGTTTTTT	CATSIIRANTGELFF
.	TRBV27	TRBD2	TRBJ2-7	TGTGCCAGCAGTCCTCTAGCGGGAGAGGCTTACGAGCAGTACTTC	CASSPLAGEAYEQYF
.	TRBV6-2/TRBV6-3	TRBD2	TRBJ2-5	TGTGCCAGCGCACTAGCGGCTCAAGAGACCCAGTACTTC	CASALAAQETQYF
few	TRBV28	.	TRBJ2-7	TGTGCCAGCAGTGTTTTACAGGGCTCCTACGAGCAGTACTTC	CASSVLQGSYEQYF
.	TRBV12-3/TRBV12-4	.	TRBJ2-2	TGTGCCAGCAGTTACCAGGGCGCCTTAACCGGGGAGCTGTTTTTT	CASSYQGALTGELFF
.	TRBV7-9	.	TRBJ2-1	TGTGCCAGCAGCTTAGTAGGCGCGGGACGGATTTTCTACACTGAGCAGTTCTTC	CASSLVGAGRIFYTEQFF
.	TRBV20-1	.	TRBJ2-7	TGCAGTGCTAGAGAGTATGGCGGCGGCGAGCAGTACTTC	CSAREYGGGEQYF
.	TRBV6-1	TRBD1	TRBJ1-2	TGTGCCAGCAGGGAAACCAGACAGGGATCAAGTGGCTACACCTTC	CASRETRQGSSGYTF
.	TRBV7-2	TRBD2	TRBJ2-3	TGTGCCAGCAGATTAGACAGCGGGGGGGCCAGAGATGCGCAGTATTTT	CASRLDSGGARDAQYF